Listed below are T cell receptor beta chains from one sample, sequenced in a study of glioma-infiltrating T cells after dendritic cell vaccination. The data were produced by immunoSEQ multiplex PCR, yet TCRdb's version contains in-frame clones alone and is incomplete. The repertoire includes tens of thousands of clones, 75% to 85% of them detected once, and about 8.9% sits in the top ten. Source: blood, taken before dendritic cell vaccination. The source is a human donor with glioblastoma. Each CDR3 is given with its conserved first and last residue. D genes are given only for firm matches. Expanded clones are given a class, and other clones once, few, many or no size at all.

CDR3 length	V gene	D gene	clone size	J gene	CDR3 protein	CDR3 DNA
15	TRBV28	TRBD1	medium-sized	TRBJ1-4	CASSSPTGGSEKLFF	TGTGCCAGCAGTTCCCCGACAGGGGGCAGTGAAAAACTGTTTTTT
14	TRBV19	TRBD2	.	TRBJ2-7	CASSKTSGGYEQYF	TGTGCCAGTAGTAAGACTAGCGGGGGCTACGAGCAGTACTTC
16	TRBV9	.	.	TRBJ2-3	CASSVSGTPSTDTQYF	TGTGCCAGCAGCGTATCCGGGACTCCTAGCACAGATACGCAGTATTTT
13	TRBV30	TRBD2	.	TRBJ2-5	CAWSVASGGTQYF	TGTGCCTGGAGTGTGGCTAGCGGGGGGACCCAGTACTTC
16	TRBV6-6	TRBD2	.	TRBJ2-5	CASLLAGGEGGETQYF	TGTGCCAGCCTCCTAGCGGGGGGAGAGGGGGGAGAGACCCAGTACTTC
14	TRBV28	.	once	TRBJ1-4	CASSFRGSNEKLFF	TGTGCCAGCAGTTTCCGAGGTTCTAATGAAAAACTGTTTTTT
15	TRBV11-2	.	.	TRBJ1-2	CASSSLRGANYGYTF	TGTGCCAGCAGCTCTCTCCGGGGGGCTAACTATGGCTACACCTTC
15	TRBV30	TRBD2	.	TRBJ2-3	CAWSGGGSSTDTQYF	TGTGCCTGGTCCGGGGGGGGTTCCAGTACAGATACGCAGTATTTT
14	TRBV6-5	.	.	TRBJ1-1	CASSYALRQGRAFF	TGTGCCAGCAGTTACGCCCTCCGGCAGGGTAGAGCTTTCTTT
16	TRBV5-4	TRBD1	.	TRBJ2-2	CASSLAWTGNTGELFF	TGTGCCAGCAGCTTGGCTTGGACAGGGAACACCGGGGAGCTGTTTTTT
11	TRBV10-3	.	few	TRBJ1-1	CAIGRGTEAFF	TGTGCCATCGGCAGGGGCACTGAAGCTTTCTTT
14	TRBV7-2	.	.	TRBJ1-1	CASSLRGRATEAFF	TGTGCCAGCAGCTTACGTGGGAGGGCCACTGAAGCTTTCTTT
12	TRBV10-2	TRBD2	.	TRBJ2-7	CAAGPGVYEQYF	TGCGCAGCGGGGCCCGGGGTCTACGAGCAGTACTTC
17	TRBV7-9	TRBD1	.	TRBJ2-7	CASSLAGTAGIGYEQYF	TGTGCCAGCAGCTTAGCTGGGACAGCCGGCATTGGGTACGAGCAGTACTTC
18	TRBV9	.	.	TRBJ1-6	CASSVGGSGSSYNSPLHF	TGTGCCAGCAGCGTAGGAGGGTCCGGGAGCTCCTATAATTCACCCCTCCACTTT
16	TRBV10-3	.	once	TRBJ2-3	CAISELTSPSTDTQYF	TGTGCCATCAGTGAGCTGACTAGTCCAAGCACAGATACGCAGTATTTT
16	TRBV4-1	.	once	TRBJ1-6	CASSQAPGGRNSPLHF	TGCGCCAGCAGCCAAGCGCCGGGGGGGAGGAATTCACCCCTCCACTTT
13	TRBV5-1	.	.	TRBJ2-7	CASSLGTRDEQYF	TGCGCCAGCAGCTTGGGTACGAGGGACGAGCAGTACTTC
12	TRBV9	TRBD1	.	TRBJ1-2	CASSDRGLGYTF	TGTGCCAGCAGCGACAGGGGTCTTGGCTACACCTTC
15	TRBV27	.	.	TRBJ2-7	CASRDTGGPSYEQYF	TGTGCCAGCAGAGATACCGGGGGGCCTTCCTACGAGCAGTACTTC
13	TRBV9	.	.	TRBJ1-1	CASSVARNTEAFF	TGTGCCAGCAGCGTAGCCAGGAACACTGAAGCTTTCTTT
15	TRBV11-3	.	.	TRBJ2-7	CASSLSQGGTYEQYF	TGTGCCAGCAGCTTATCGCAAGGAGGAACCTACGAGCAGTACTTC